The rows below give T cell receptor beta chains drawn from one sample of a study of graft-versus-host responses after intestinal transplantation. These TCRs are of unknown antigen specificity. TCRdb's table, derived via immunoSEQ multiplex PCR, lists solely in-frame clones and lacks some. The repertoire has more than 95,000 clones, over 85% of them found once; the top ten carry 0.9% to 1.5%. The material sequenced was unstimulated CD8+ T cells sorted from spleen or lymph node cells, taken before intestinal transplant. Source of these receptors: a human donor who received an intestinal transplant. Each CDR3 is given with its conserved first and last residue. The order of the fields is J gene, D gene, clone size, V gene, CDR3 protein, CDR3 DNA. D genes are given only for firm matches. Clone size is stated in some rows and not others, as once, few, many or a class when expanded.

>TRBJ2-1|TRBD1|.|TRBV27
CASSPGQDHNEQFF
TGTGCCAGCAGTCCGGGACAGGACCACAATGAGCAGTTCTTC
>TRBJ1-1|.|once|TRBV5-6
CASSPSTNTEAFF
TGTGCCAGCAGCCCGAGTACGAACACTGAAGCTTTCTTT
>TRBJ1-3|.|.|TRBV29-1
CSVVTGGIGHF
TGCAGCGTTGTTACCGGGGGCATTGGGCATTTT
>TRBJ2-2|.|.|TRBV12-2
CARGRGTGELFF
TGTGCAAGGGGGCGGGGGACCGGGGAGCTGTTTTTT
>TRBJ2-3|TRBD2|.|TRBV10-3
CAISTVGSGGPTDTQYF
TGTGCCATCAGCACGGTTGGTAGCGGGGGGCCCACAGATACGCAGTATTTT
>TRBJ1-4|.|.|TRBV6-6
CASSLGQDGLFF
TGTGCCAGCAGTTTAGGGCAGGACGGACTGTTTTTT
>TRBJ2-5|.|.|TRBV15
CATSLPTREETQYF
TGTGCCACCAGCTTACCGACTAGGGAAGAGACCCAGTACTTC
>TRBJ1-2|.|.|TRBV9
CASSIGHFHGYTF
TGTGCCAGCAGCATCGGACATTTTCATGGCTACACCTTC
>TRBJ1-5|.|.|TRBV28
CASSLPGVVRNQPQHF
TGTGCCAGCAGTTTGCCAGGGGTCGTCCGCAATCAGCCCCAGCATTTT
>TRBJ2-5|TRBD2|.|TRBV7-6
CASTPNIQRGSIQETQYF
TGTGCCAGCACCCCTAACATTCAGCGGGGATCCATCCAAGAGACCCAGTACTTC
>TRBJ2-7|TRBD1|few|TRBV5-5
CASSLVGQGREQYF
TGTGCCAGCAGCTTGGTGGGACAGGGAAGGGAGCAGTACTTC
>TRBJ2-2|.|.|TRBV4-2
CASSLGAPGTWTGELFF
TGTGCCAGCAGTCTGGGGGCCCCGGGGACCTGGACCGGGGAGCTGTTTTTT
>TRBJ2-3|TRBD1|.|TRBV9
CASSAQGGGWEDTQYF
TGTGCCAGCAGCGCCCAAGGGGGCGGGTGGGAAGATACGCAGTATTTT
>TRBJ2-2|TRBD2|.|TRBV7-9
CASSPWTSGGAHTGELFF
TGTGCCAGCAGCCCCTGGACTAGCGGGGGGGCACACACCGGGGAGCTGTTTTTT
>TRBJ2-5|.|once|TRBV7-9
CASSLGTEQETQYF
TGTGCCAGCAGCTTAGGGACAGAGCAAGAGACCCAGTACTTC
>TRBJ1-1|.|.|TRBV9
CASSVGLDGAEAFF
TGTGCCAGCAGCGTAGGGTTGGACGGGGCTGAAGCTTTCTTT
>TRBJ2-5|.|once|TRBV4-1
CASSQVRQGGSETQYF
TGCGCCAGCAGCCAAGTTAGACAGGGAGGCTCAGAGACCCAGTACTTC
>TRBJ2-1|TRBD2|.|TRBV7-8
CASSLTGGRGSEQFF
TGTGCCAGCAGCTTAACGGGGGGGCGGGGTAGTGAGCAGTTCTTC
>TRBJ1-1|TRBD1|.|TRBV30
CAWTGTGSTEAFF
TGTGCCTGGACTGGGACAGGGAGCACTGAAGCTTTCTTT
>TRBJ1-4|.|.|TRBV5-6
CASSFLETLNEKLFF
TGTGCCAGCAGCTTTCTTGAGACGTTAAATGAAAAACTGTTTTTT
>TRBJ1-2|TRBD1|once|TRBV29-1
CSVQGAHYGYTF
TGCAGCGTTCAGGGGGCCCACTATGGCTACACCTTC
>TRBJ2-3|.|.|TRBV6-6
CASTTTQDTQYF
TGTGCCAGCACCACTACACAAGATACGCAGTATTTT
>TRBJ2-2|.|.|TRBV5-1
CASSLVGTGELFF
TGCGCCAGCAGCTTGGTAGGCACCGGGGAGCTGTTTTTT
>TRBJ2-3|.|.|TRBV14
CASSQDSSSNGGALLTDTQYF
TGTGCCAGCAGCCAAGATAGTAGTAGTAACGGCGGGGCGTTACTCACAGATACGCAGTATTTT
>TRBJ1-2|.|.|TRBV7-9
CASSDTLRGGGYTF
TGTGCCAGCAGCGATACACTAAGGGGTGGTGGCTACACCTTC
>TRBJ1-2|TRBD1|once|TRBV7-6
CASSLGGTGGQDGYTF
TGTGCCAGCAGCTTAGGTGGGACAGGGGGTCAGGATGGCTACACCTTC
>TRBJ2-3|TRBD2|once|TRBV7-2
CASSTIGAGAWSDTQYF
TGTGCCAGCAGCACGATCGGAGCGGGGGCCTGGTCAGATACGCAGTATTTT
>TRBJ1-1|.|few|TRBV27
CASYRATEAFF
TGTGCCAGCTATAGAGCAACTGAAGCTTTCTTT
>TRBJ2-7|.|.|TRBV7-9
CASSLVSSGVYEQYF
TGTGCCAGCAGCTTAGTCAGCTCAGGAGTCTACGAGCAGTACTTC
>TRBJ2-1|.|.|TRBV5-1
CASSLDQSSYNEQFF
TGCGCCAGCAGCTTGGACCAAAGCTCCTACAATGAGCAGTTCTTC
>TRBJ2-5|.|.|TRBV15
CATSRVEGWETQYF
TGTGCCACCAGCAGAGTGGAGGGTTGGGAGACCCAGTACTTC
>TRBJ1-1|.|.|TRBV20-1
CSATFAEAFF
TGCAGTGCTACATTCGCTGAAGCTTTCTTT